This TCR beta chain emerged from a study of shared clonotypes between healthy human individuals (dated by TCRdb to about 2020). Background for the entire study: The cohort comprised two women and a few men aged 18 to 49 years. To increase sequencing depth and limit assay-specific biases, different laboratories used diverse techniques to prepare libraries and sequence TCR repertoires. Each donor's leukapheresis produced roughly between roughly 0.85 and 9.5 billion PBMCs. Per donor, three plates each were used for CD4 naive and CD4 memory, two for CD8 naive, and one for CD8 memory. To estimate repertoire size and how much clonotypes are shared between individuals, the study performed deep sequencing of blood TCR repertoires from a few healthy adults.

Note on this clone: No cognate antigen has been identified for it. No qualities accompany the bases; no much larger clone lies one base away.

Overall study outcomes, separate from this receptor: Pairwise subsampling led to the expectation that sequencing depth would affect the degree of clonotype sharing among donors. Even with the large sequencing depth, rarefaction of the sorted-subset datasets indicated that sequencing was incomplete. Sampling was restricted to blood, and TCR repertoires in tissues likely differ from the TCR repertoires found in blood. Estimated clonotype richness was generally larger for naive than for memory subsets. Sharing across several donors was observed for approximately 4.6% of naive CD4, 3% to 3.5% of naive CD8, 2% to 2.5% of memory CD4, and over 0.3% of memory CD8 clonotypes. Compared with non-shared clonotypes, the clonotypes found in all four sorted-subset donors had higher generation probabilities. Because the study included a small number of donors, the genetic and exposure-history diversity represented was limited.

TCR CDR3 regions were amplified from genomic DNA by multiplex PCR using the deep immunoSEQ assay. For each cell subset, the extracted genomic DNA was distributed evenly across all wells of several immunoSEQ 96-well plates, and each plate served as one replicate. For sorted subsets, around 0.2 ug of genomic DNA, equivalent to 25,000 to 35,000 T cell genomes, went into each replicate PCR. The purified libraries were quantified using a Qubit 3.0 fluorometer, sized with a Bioanalyzer 2100, and then quantified again using the KAPA Library Quantification kit. Every immunoSEQ 96-well plate was sequenced on a separate single-read 150-cycle Illumina NextSeq 550 flow cell. As for the authors' bioinformatics: Because the immunoSEQ output included only junctional sequences and no quality scores, the filtering could not be the same as the filtering used for full-length reads. Sequences were annotated with PyIR, a Python wrapper for IgBLAST v1.9, and V/J genes and CDR3 were assigned using IMGT germline references. Reads were removed for weak V/J assignments (E-value above 1e-6), missing CDR3, stop codons, out-of-frame junctions, or ambiguous translated residues. V3J clonotypes were defined as sequences sharing the same inferred V gene, J gene, and CDR3 amino acid sequence. To compute the percentage overlap between repertoires, the number of shared unique clonotypes was divided by the size of the smaller repertoire. RTK rarefaction, the Chao1 estimator, and Recon v2.1 estimates of unobserved clonotypes were used to assess repertoire richness. OLGA was used to compute generation probabilities for all TCRbeta clonotypes that the gDNA method yielded from a handful of donors. This is the immuneACCESS table as TCRdb keeps it, with only in-frame sequences that have V and J called. A part of the clones is gone; compared with another copy, unresolved V genes explain less than half, and the rest is unexplained. The V and J calls and the clone size are those of that table, but D and trimming were determined from the DNA. This sample comprises hundreds of thousands of clones, about 96% of them detected only once. The ten largest clones capture about 0.064% of the sample.

Donors were healthy HIV-negative adults with no recently reported acute infections or vaccinations. All donors were Caucasian adults living in Nashville, Tennessee, USA. CD4+ T cells were enriched by magnetic negative selection, after which naive cells were positively selected on CD45RA and the negative fraction was taken as the memory subset. Blood was collected by leukapheresis, and PBMCs were isolated by Ficoll-Histopaque density gradient centrifugation and then cryopreserved in liquid nitrogen vapor phase. Purity and quantity of every magnetically sorted T cell population were checked by analytical flow cytometry. Genomic DNA was isolated from every sorted fraction and measured by UV absorbance on a Nanodrop 2000c. CDR1 and CDR2 were assigned from the germline V gene (reference sequence) as LNHDA and SQIVND. Compared with germline, V lacks 1 base and J lacks 0 bases; bases without a gene match: 8. The CDR3 holds 18 amino acids from the cysteine to the phenylalanine. The sequence is cut down to CDR3 DNA, 54 bases in frame from base 1.

The source material was naive CD4+ T cells sorted from blood. In light of the paper, this sample's cell subset or site label describes: CD45RA+ positively selected. This sequence was found in a woman aged 30 to 39 in good health. This chain joins TRBV19 to TRBJ2-4; 8 of the junction bases match TRBD1. The CDR3 reads CASSIAFQGAGAKNIQYF. The DNA sequence is TGTGCCAGTAGTATAGCATTCCAGGGGGCAGGAGCCAAAAACATTCAGTACTTC. When the CDR3 is completed using the reference TRBV19 and TRBJ2-4 genes on either side, the full variable domain is DGGITQSPKYLFRKEGQNVTLSCEQNLNHDAMYWYRQDPGQGLRLIYYSQIVNDFQKGDIAEGYSVSREKKESFPLTVTSAQKNPTAFYLCASSIAFQGAGAKNIQYFGAGTRLSVL.